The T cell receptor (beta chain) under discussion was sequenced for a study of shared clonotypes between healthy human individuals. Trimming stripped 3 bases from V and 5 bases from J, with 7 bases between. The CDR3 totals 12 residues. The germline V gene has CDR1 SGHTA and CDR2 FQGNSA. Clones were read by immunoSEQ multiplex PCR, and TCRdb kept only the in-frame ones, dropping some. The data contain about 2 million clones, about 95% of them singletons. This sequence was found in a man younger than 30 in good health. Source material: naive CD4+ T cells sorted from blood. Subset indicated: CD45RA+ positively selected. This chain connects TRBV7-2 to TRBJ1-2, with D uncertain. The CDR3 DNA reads TGTGCCAGCAGCTTTTCCGCTTATGGCTACACCTTC. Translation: CASSFSAYGYTF.